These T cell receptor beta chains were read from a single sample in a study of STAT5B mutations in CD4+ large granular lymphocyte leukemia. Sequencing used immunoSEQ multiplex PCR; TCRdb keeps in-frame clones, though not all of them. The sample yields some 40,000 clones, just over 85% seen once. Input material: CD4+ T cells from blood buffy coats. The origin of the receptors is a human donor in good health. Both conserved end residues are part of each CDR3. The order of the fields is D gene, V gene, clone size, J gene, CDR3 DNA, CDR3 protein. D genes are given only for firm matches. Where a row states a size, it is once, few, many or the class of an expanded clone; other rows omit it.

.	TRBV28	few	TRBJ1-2	TGTGCCAGCAGTTCCCAACAGGGTTCCTATGGCTACACCTTC	CASSSQQGSYGYTF
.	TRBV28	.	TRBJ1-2	TGTGCCAGCAGGGGGCCACACCTAGCTAACTATGGCTACACCTTC	CASRGPHLANYGYTF
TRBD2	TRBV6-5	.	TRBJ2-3	TGTGCCAGCAGTTACCGGCTAGCGGGAGCCGGAGATACGCAGTATTTT	CASSYRLAGAGDTQYF
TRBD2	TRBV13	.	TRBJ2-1	TGTGCCAGCAGCTTAGTTGGGACTAGTTCCTACAATGAGCAGTTCTTC	CASSLVGTSSYNEQFF
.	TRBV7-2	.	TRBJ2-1	TGTGCCAGCAGCTTAGAAGGGGCGCTACCAGGAGGTGAGCAGTTCTTC	CASSLEGALPGGEQFF
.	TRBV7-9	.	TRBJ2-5	TGTGCCAGCAGCTTAGGTCGGCAAGAGACCCAGTACTTC	CASSLGRQETQYF
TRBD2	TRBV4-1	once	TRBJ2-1	TGCGCCAGCAGCCAAGCACAACAACCGGGACTAGCCTTGGATGAGCAGTTCTTC	CASSQAQQPGLALDEQFF
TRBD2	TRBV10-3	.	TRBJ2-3	TGTGCCATCAGCAGTACCACTAGCGGGAGAACAGATACGCAGTATTTT	CAISSTTSGRTDTQYF
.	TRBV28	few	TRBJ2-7	TGTGCCAGCAGTTCTGGAGGCGAGCAGTACTTC	CASSSGGEQYF
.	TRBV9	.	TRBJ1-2	TGTGCCAGCAGCGTAGAACCCCAGACCTATGGCTACACCTTC	CASSVEPQTYGYTF
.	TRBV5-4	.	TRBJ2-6	TGTGCCAGCAGCTTGCGCGCGTTCGGGGCCAACGTCCTGACTTTC	CASSLRAFGANVLTF
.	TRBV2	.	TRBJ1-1	TGTGCCAGCCGGCAAGACAGCATGAACACTGAAGCTTTCTTT	CASRQDSMNTEAFF
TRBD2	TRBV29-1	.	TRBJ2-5	TGCAGCGTTGAAGTCTCCGGGACTAGCAAATTGGAGACCCAGTACTTC	CSVEVSGTSKLETQYF
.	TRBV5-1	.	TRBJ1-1	TGCGCCAGCAGCTTGGCCCTACAGGGAAGGGCAGGGAGCAGTACCATGAACACTGAAGCTTTCTTT	CASSLALQGRAGSSTMNTEAFF
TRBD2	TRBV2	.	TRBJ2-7	TGTGCCAGCGGGCGGGAGGGCTCCTACGAGCAGTACTTC	CASGREGSYEQYF
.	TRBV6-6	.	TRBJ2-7	TGTGCCAGCAGTTACAATCCAGGGGCGTTTTACGAGCAGTACTTC	CASSYNPGAFYEQYF
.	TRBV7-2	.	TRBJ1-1	TGTGCCAGCAGCTTATCCCCGATAGCTGAAGCTTTCTTT	CASSLSPIAEAFF
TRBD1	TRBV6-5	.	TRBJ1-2	TGTGCCAGCAGTGGCGACAGGGGGCTCAACTATGGCTACACCTTC	CASSGDRGLNYGYTF
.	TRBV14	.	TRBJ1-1	TGTGCCAGCAGCCAAGTTCGCGGGGGGAAGAACACTGAAGCTTTCTTT	CASSQVRGGKNTEAFF
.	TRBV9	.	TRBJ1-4	TGTGCCAGCAGCGCCGCCCCGGGGGGTGTCGGAGCTAATGAAAAACTGTTTTTT	CASSAAPGGVGANEKLFF
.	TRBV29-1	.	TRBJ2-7	TGCAGCGCCTCAAGCCCGGGAGATGACGAGCAGTACTTC	CSASSPGDDEQYF
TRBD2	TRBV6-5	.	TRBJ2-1	TGTGCCAGCAGTTACTCCGGGGCAGCGGGAGGGGAACAGTTCTTC	CASSYSGAAGGEQFF
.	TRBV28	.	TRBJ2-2	TGTGCCAGCACGAGGTTTCCCCGAAGCACCGGGGAGCTGTTTTTT	CASTRFPRSTGELFF
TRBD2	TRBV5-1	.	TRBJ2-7	TGCGCCAGCAGCTCCTCTCACGCGGGAGGGTCCTACGAGCAGTACTTC	CASSSSHAGGSYEQYF
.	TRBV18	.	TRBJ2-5	TGTGCCAGCTCACCACCGGTCCAAGAGACCCAGTACTTC	CASSPPVQETQYF
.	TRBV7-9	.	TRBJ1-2	TGTGCCAGCAGCCCCGACCCTAACTATGGCTACACCTTC	CASSPDPNYGYTF
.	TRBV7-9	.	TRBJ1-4	TGTGCCAGCAGCTTACGAGGGGCAGCTGAAAAACTGTTTTTT	CASSLRGAAEKLFF
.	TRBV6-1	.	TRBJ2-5	TGTGCCAGCGTCCGAGACGGGTTCTTTCAAGAGACCCAGTACTTC	CASVRDGFFQETQYF
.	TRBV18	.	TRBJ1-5	TGTGCCAGCTCACCCCCCAATCAGCCCCAGCATTTT	CASSPPNQPQHF
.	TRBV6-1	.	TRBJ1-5	TGTGCCAGCAGAGGGGCCCAGGAGGGACGTCAGCCCCAGCATTTT	CASRGAQEGRQPQHF
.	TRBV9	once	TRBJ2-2	TGTGCCAGCAGCGTAGGAGGGCGGGTCACCGGGGAGCTGTTTTTT	CASSVGGRVTGELFF
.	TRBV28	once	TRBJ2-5	TGTGCCAGCAGAATAGCGAAAAGAGGCTCCCAAGAGACCCAGTACTTC	CASRIAKRGSQETQYF
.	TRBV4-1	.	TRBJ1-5	TGCGCCAGCAGCCAAGGAGGTTTGTATAGCAATCAGCCCCAGCATTTT	CASSQGGLYSNQPQHF
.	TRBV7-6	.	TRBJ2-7	TGTGCCAGCAGCCCGACCAATACAGCTTACGAGCAGTACTTC	CASSPTNTAYEQYF
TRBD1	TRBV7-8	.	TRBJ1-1	TGTGCCAGCAGCTTACGAAGGACAGGGTCGAACACTGAAGCTTTCTTT	CASSLRRTGSNTEAFF
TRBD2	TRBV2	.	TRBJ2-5	TGTGCCAGCAGGGGACTAGCAGCGGGGAAAGAGACCCAGTACTTC	CASRGLAAGKETQYF
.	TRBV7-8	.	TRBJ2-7	TGTGCCAGCAGCTTGTGGCTTGCGGTTTCAGGGAGTAGGTCCTACGAGCAGTACTTC	CASSLWLAVSGSRSYEQYF
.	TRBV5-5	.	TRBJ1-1	TGTGCCAGCAGCTTCATGAACACTGAAGCTTTCTTT	CASSFMNTEAFF
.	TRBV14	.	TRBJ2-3	TGTGCCAGCAGCCACAACCCCACAGATACGCAGTATTTT	CASSHNPTDTQYF
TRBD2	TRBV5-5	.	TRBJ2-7	TGTGCCAGCAGCCTCCACCAGCGGGAGATTCGTGAGCAGTACTTC	CASSLHQREIREQYF
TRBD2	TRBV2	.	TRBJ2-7	TGTGCCAGCAGACCGGGACTAGCGGGCTACGAGCAGTACTTC	CASRPGLAGYEQYF
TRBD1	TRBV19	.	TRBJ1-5	TGTGCCAGTAGTTTAACAGGGGGCTGGAGTCAGCCCCAGCATTTT	CASSLTGGWSQPQHF
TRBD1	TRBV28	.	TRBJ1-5	TGTGCCAGCAGTCAACCCGGGACAGGGTTAGTCCAGCCCCAGCATTTT	CASSQPGTGLVQPQHF
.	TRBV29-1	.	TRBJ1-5	TGCAGCGTTGAGGTACAGGAGGGTCAGCCCCAGCATTTT	CSVEVQEGQPQHF
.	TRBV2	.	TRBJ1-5	TGTGCCAGCAGTGGGACAGTGAATAGCAATCAGCCCCAGCATTTT	CASSGTVNSNQPQHF
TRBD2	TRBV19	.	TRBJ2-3	TGTGCCAGTAGTATAGGACTAGCGGGAGTGTCCACAGATACGCAGTATTTT	CASSIGLAGVSTDTQYF
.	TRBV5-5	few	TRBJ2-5	TGTGCCAGCAGCCCCACGCCACAGGGCACAGCAGAGACCCAGTACTTC	CASSPTPQGTAETQYF
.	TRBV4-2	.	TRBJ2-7	TGTGCCAGCAGCCAAGATTGGGACTTCTACGAGCAGTACTTC	CASSQDWDFYEQYF